This paragraph reports one T cell receptor beta chain. The sample comes from a study of PD-L1 blockade in urothelial cancer. This CDR3 comprises 15 residues. CDR1 is MNHEY and CDR2 is SMNVEV in the germline V gene (reference sequence). Germline trimming cut 10 bases from V and 4 bases from J; bases unmatched to any gene: 14. Specified time point: pretreatment peripheral blood. Only in-frame clones appear in the TCRdb table, and some are missing; sequencing was by immunoSEQ multiplex PCR. The sample yields 45,000 to 60,000 clones, approximately 78% seen once. The sample here was PBMCs, taken around atezolizumab (anti-PD-L1) treatment. This sequence joins TRBV27 and TRBJ1-2, with 8 nucleotides matching TRBD1. The source of this sequence is a man aged 50-59 years with urothelial cancer. CDR3 DNA: TGTGCCACCTCCCCGACCGGGACAGGTCCCTATGGCTACACCTTC. Translation: CATSPTGTGPYGYTF.